These 23 T cell receptor beta chains were all obtained from the same sample, sequenced in a study of beta chain features in type 1 diabetes. Overall study results and limits: Shorter TCRB CDR3s, moderately but significantly so, marked every one of the four CD4+ subsets in Type 1 diabetes patients.

The whole isolated RNA underwent reverse transcription, so sequencing captured expressed TCRB transcripts. Measured with immunoSEQ multiplex PCR; TCRdb has only the in-frame clones, and not every one. The sample carries approximately 260,000 clones, roughly a quarter recorded once. Antigens for these TCRs are unknown. Specimen: naive CD4+ T cells from blood. The receptor source for this set is a woman aged 25 to 39 with type 1 diabetes.

The chain couples TRBV7-3 to TRBJ2-5; no clear D. Germline CDR1 reads SGHTA; CDR2 reads FQGTGA. Trimming shortened V by 5 bases and J by 4 bases, and 14 bases separated the two germline ends. CDR3 size: 14 residues. For the CDR3, the DNA is TGTGCCAGCAGCCCAGGTAGTTTAGGAGAGACCCAGTACTTC. Translation gives CASSPGSLGETQYF. Complete variable domain (other parts from reference TRBV7-3 and TRBJ2-5): GAGVSQTPSNKVTEKGKYVELRCDPISGHTALYWYRQSLGQGPEFLIYFQGTGAADDSGLPNDRFFAVRPEGSVSTLKIQRTERGDSAVYLCASSPGSLGETQYFGPGTRLLVL.

The genes are TRBV7-2 and TRBJ1-1; 7 bases map to TRBD1. This CDR3 region has 15 residues. The V gene's germline CDR1 is SGHTA and CDR2 FQGNSA. The trim removed 5 bases at V and 1 base at J, leaving 7 bases unmatched. The CDR3 protein is CASSGPGQTNTEAFF. For the CDR3, the DNA is TGTGCCAGCAGCGGGCCGGGACAGACGAACACTGAAGCTTTCTTT.

This clone was seen a few times. This chain uses TRBV4-1 with TRBJ2-7, with TRBD2 identical over 7 bases. This CDR3 contains 16 residues. Losses at the gene ends were 1 base for V and 3 bases for J; bases not matched to a gene: 9. The germline CDR1 and CDR2 sequences are MGHRA and YSYEKL. The CDR3 protein is CASSQVAAGTNYEQYF. The CDR3 region has the DNA TGCGCCAGCAGCCAAGTCGCGGCAGGGACTAACTACGAGCAGTACTTC.

The table lists this clone with a few counts. CDR3 in DNA: TGTGCCAGCAGCCCCCGGAGGGGTGAAGAAAAACTGTTTTTT. It yields the protein CASSPRRGEEKLFF. The chain combines TRBV4-2 with TRBJ1-4, with D possibly TRBD1 on 5 matching bases. The germline V gene encodes CDR1 LGHNA and CDR2 YNFKEQ. V was shortened by 4 bases and J by 8 bases, with 14 bases between the two germline ends. This CDR3 region has 14 residues.

Only a few counts were recorded for this clone. The chain couples TRBV28 to TRBJ2-1; D is uncertain. V shed 6 bases and J shed 3 bases, with 3 bases lying between them. Germline lookup yields CDR1 MDHEN and CDR2 SYDVKM. The length of the CDR3 is 11 residues. The CDR3 spells CASSSYNEQFF. Here the CDR3 DNA reads TGTGCCAGCAGCAGCTACAATGAGCAGTTCTTC. The whole variable domain, remainder taken from reference TRBV28 and TRBJ2-1, is DVKVTQSSRYLVKRTGEKVFLECVQDMDHENMFWYRQDPGLGLRLIYFSYDVKMKEKGDIPEGYSVSREKKERFSLILESASTNQTSMYLCASSSYNEQFFGPGTRLTVL.

This clone was detected a few times. This chain uses TRBV30 with TRBJ2-2; D perhaps matches TRBD2 (6 bases). The CDR3 is made up of 17 amino acids. Germline CDR1 reads GTSNPN; CDR2 reads SVGIG (reference sequence). Trimming shortened V by 5 bases and J by 0 bases, and 19 bases separated the two germline ends. The CDR3 nucleotides read TGTGCCTGGGATCCAGGGAGGTGGACCGCGAACACCGGGGAGCTGTTTTTT. Translated: CAWDPGRWTANTGELFF.

In this sample, this clone turned up a few times. The chain couples TRBV18 to TRBJ1-1; no reliable D call. The germline V gene has CDR1 KGHSH and CDR2 LQKENI. The V end lost 1 base, the J end lost 1 base, and 10 bases lay between the germline ends. This CDR3 is 15 amino acids long. The CDR3 spells CASSPQRRANTEAFF. The CDR3 nucleotides read TGTGCCAGCTCACCACAGAGGAGAGCGAACACTGAAGCTTTCTTT.

This clone has more than one count but fewer than ten. The rearrangement uses TRBV11-2 and TRBJ2-7, with 8 bases matching TRBD2. J was trimmed by 4 bases and V by 1 base; bases with no gene match: 6. The germline V gene encodes CDR1 SGHAT and CDR2 FQNNGV. The CDR3 spans 15 residues. The CDR3 reads CASSLGSGSLYEQYF. The CDR3 coding sequence is TGTGCCAGCAGCTTAGGAAGCGGGAGCCTGTACGAGCAGTACTTC.

V usage is TRBV7-9 and J usage is TRBJ1-1; TRBD1 might be the D (5 bases). The V gene's germline CDR1 is SEHNR and CDR2 FQNEAQ (reference sequence). The CDR3 consists of 14 residues. V was pared by 4 bases and J by 3 bases, with 12 bases between. As DNA, the CDR3 is TGTGCCAGCAGCTCTGGGGCTGTGGACACTGAAGCTTTCTTT. Translation gives CASSSGAVDTEAFF. The complete variable domain, with remaining parts taken from reference TRBV7-9 and TRBJ1-1, reads DTGVSQNPRHKITKRGQNVTFRCDPISEHNRLYWYRQTLGQGPEFLTYFQNEAQLEKSRLLSDRFSAERPKGSFSTLEIQRTEQGDSAMYLCASSSGAVDTEAFFGQGTRLTVV.

The chain combines TRBV6-4 with TRBJ2-5; D remains ambiguous. The V and J ends lost 9 bases and 4 bases respectively, with 15 bases between them. Germline CDR1 MRHNA, CDR2 SNTAGT. The length of the CDR3 is 13 residues. Here the CDR3 reads CASSVYERETQYF. CDR3 nucleotides: TGTGCCAGTTCGGTCTATGAGCGAGAGACCCAGTACTTC.

This clone turned up a few times. This chain links TRBV7-3 with TRBJ2-1, with 7 nucleotides matching TRBD2. In germline, CDR1 is SGHTA, CDR2 FQGTGA. V shed 2 bases and J 0 bases; nucleotides not matched to a gene: 4. The CDR3 length is 16 residues. The CDR3 bases are TGTGCCAGCAGCTTAGCAGCGGGAAACTCCTACAATGAGCAGTTCTTC. Translated: CASSLAAGNSYNEQFF.

The J gene is TRBJ1-2, the V gene TRBV15; 8 bases agree with TRBD1. Germline V gene sequence: CDR1 LNHNV, CDR2 YYDKDF (reference sequence). The ends lost 5 bases at V and 6 bases at J; junction bases unmatched: 8. This CDR3 region has 14 residues. For the CDR3, the DNA is TGTGCCACCAGCCCACGGACAGGGAGGGATGGCTACACCTTC. As protein: CATSPRTGRDGYTF. The full variable domain, with the rest looked up from reference TRBV15 and TRBJ1-2, is DAMVIQNPRYQVTQFGKPVTLSCSQTLNHNVMYWYQQKSSQAPKLLFHYYDKDFNNEADTPDNFQSRRPNTSFCFLDIRSPGLGDTAMYLCATSPRTGRDGYTFGSGTRLTVV.

This clone has only a few counts. The chain combines TRBV18 with TRBJ2-3, with 8 bases aligning to TRBD1. Trimming at V came to 4 bases and at J to 2 bases, leaving 8 bases not matched to a gene. The germline CDR1 and CDR2 sequences are KGHSH and LQKENI. The length of the CDR3 is 16 residues. The CDR3 protein is CASSQLRTGITDTQYF. Here the CDR3 DNA reads TGTGCCAGCTCACAACTACGGACAGGGATCACAGATACGCAGTATTTT.

The chain joins TRBV6-6 to TRBJ1-1; weak D call: TRBD1 (6 bases). In germline, CDR1 is MNHNY, CDR2 SVGAGI (reference sequence). The V end lost 6 bases, the J end lost 1 base, and 18 bases lay between the germline ends. This CDR3 is 16 amino acids long. CDR3 sequence reads: CASSQGYSRPNTEAFF. As DNA, the CDR3 is TGTGCCAGCAGCCAGGGGTACTCACGGCCGAACACTGAAGCTTTCTTT.

This chain joins TRBV29-1 and TRBJ1-1; tentatively, D is TRBD1 (5 bases). Trimming removed 8 bases from V and 1 base from J, with 14 bases in between. There are 13 residues in the CDR3. Germline CDR1 reads SQVTM; CDR2 reads ANQGSEA. CDR3 nucleotide sequence: TGCAGCACGGGAGGGGCGGGGAACACTGAAGCTTTCTTT. Encoded protein: CSTGGAGNTEAFF.

In this sample, this clone turned up a few times. The genes are TRBV7-2 and TRBJ2-3; 13 nucleotides match TRBD2. The ends lost 5 bases at V and 7 bases at J; junction bases unmatched: 3. The germline V gene encodes CDR1 SGHTA and CDR2 FQGNSA. CDR3 size: 14 residues. CDR3 DNA sequence: TGTGCCAGCAGCCCGGGACTAGCGGGGAATACGCAGTATTTT. Its translation: CASSPGLAGNTQYF.

This clone showed up just a few times. The chain joins TRBV30 to TRBJ2-7, with 7 bases identical to TRBD1. Germline V gives CDR1 GTSNPN, CDR2 SVGIG (reference sequence). This CDR3 contains 11 residues. J lost 7 bases, V lost 5 bases, and 5 bases had no gene match. CDR3 sequence: CAWATGIEQYF. CDR3 nucleotides: TGTGCCTGGGCGACAGGGATTGAGCAGTACTTC.

This chain links TRBV5-8 with TRBJ1-1; D is uncertain. The CDR3 has 13 residues. Trimming pared 5 bases from V and 4 bases from J, leaving 12 bases between. Germline lookup yields CDR1 SGHTS and CDR2 YDEGEE. CDR3 DNA: TGTGCCAGCAGTCTAAGATCAGGCACTGAAGCTTTCTTT. Translated: CASSLRSGTEAFF.

For this clone: Additional DNA sequences in this sample encode the identical CDR3. This chain uses TRBV7-3 with TRBJ2-5, with no clear D. The V end was cut by 0 bases, the J end by 2 bases, with 4 bases between. The CDR3 runs 13 residues. Germline CDR1 is SGHTA and CDR2 is FQGTGA. The CDR3 region is CASSLTAQETQYF. Here the CDR3 DNA reads TGTGCCAGCAGCTTAACGGCTCAAGAGACCCAGTACTTC.

This chain links TRBV28 with TRBJ1-2; TRBD1 aligns across 7 bases. This CDR3 is 12 amino acids long. V lost 5 bases and J lost 8; bases outside the gene matches: 5. In germline, CDR1 is MDHEN, CDR2 SYDVKM. The DNA for the CDR3 is TGTGCCAGCAGTCGACAGGGCTTAGGCTACACCTTC. It codes for CASSRQGLGYTF.

This clone was seen a handful of times. The chain employs TRBV7-3 and TRBJ2-1; the match to TRBD2 covers 11 bases. Germline loops: CDR1 SGHTA, CDR2 FQGTGA. The junction had 2 bases not matched to a gene; V was cut back by 3 bases and J by 4 bases. The CDR3 covers 15 residues. As DNA, the CDR3 is TGTGCCAGCAGCTTGACTAGCGGGGAATACAATGAGCAGTTCTTC. Its protein is CASSLTSGEYNEQFF.

CDR3 sequence reads: CASSATSEQETQYF. Written as DNA, the CDR3 is TGTGCCAGCTCAGCGACTAGCGAGCAAGAGACCCAGTACTTC. The chain recombines TRBV18 with TRBJ2-5, with 8 nucleotides matching TRBD2. The trim removed 5 bases at V and 2 bases at J, leaving 4 bases unmatched. Germline V gene sequence: CDR1 KGHSH, CDR2 LQKENI. This CDR3 is built from 14 residues.

The chain couples TRBV28 to TRBJ2-1; TRBD2 might be the D (7 bases). Germline V gene data show CDR1 as MDHEN and CDR2 as SYDVKM. V was trimmed by 3 bases and J by 7 bases, leaving 19 bases between them. This CDR3 contains 16 residues. Here the CDR3 reads CASSFVGGGSRNEQFF. The CDR3 nucleotides read TGTGCCAGCAGTTTCGTGGGGGGCGGGAGTAGGAATGAGCAGTTCTTC.